What follows are 25 T cell receptor beta chains derived from one specimen sequenced in a study of T cell responses to AZD1222 COVID-19 vaccine. Assay used: immunoSEQ multiplex PCR; TCRdb lists only in-frame clones, some missing. Of about 120,000 clones in the sample, roughly nine tenths are singletons; the top ten hold 1.7%. The sample consisted of peripheral blood, taken on day 0 of AZD1222 vaccination. These receptors were collected from an adult in good health.

The gene calls are TRBV6-5 and TRBJ1-2; the D is unclear. Trimming shortened V by 6 bases and J by 7 bases, and 15 bases separated the two germline ends. This CDR3 is 13 amino acids long. Germline values: CDR1 MNHEY, CDR2 SVGAGI. The CDR3 nucleotides are TGTGCCAGCAGCCGAAACTCGTGGGCTGGCTACACCTTC. This gives the protein CASSRNSWAGYTF.

With regard to this clone: This CDR3 is also generated by other DNA sequences in the sample. The chain is built from TRBV30 and TRBJ1-5, with a possible D match to TRBD1 (5 bases). The V end was cut by 2 bases, the J end by 5 bases, with 10 bases between. Germline V gene lookup returns CDR1 GTSNPN and CDR2 SVGIG (reference sequence). This CDR3 is built from 13 residues. The CDR3 loop is CAWSRGGDQPQHF. CDR3 nucleotides: TGTGCCTGGAGTAGGGGTGGAGATCAGCCCCAGCATTTT.

The CDR3 sequence: CASTLDRYGYTF. The CDR3 region has the DNA TGTGCCAGCACCCTAGACCGCTATGGCTACACCTTC. The J gene is TRBJ1-2, the V gene TRBV7-9, with no clear D. The CDR3 contains 12 residues. The germline V and J ends were trimmed by 7 bases and 4 bases, with 10 bases remaining between them. Germline V gene sequence: CDR1 SEHNR, CDR2 FQNEAQ (reference sequence).

The rearrangement uses TRBV4-1 and TRBJ2-7; TRBD2 aligns across 7 bases. CDR1 is MGHRA and CDR2 is YSYEKL in the germline V gene. The CDR3 runs 15 residues. J gave up 3 bases and V 0 bases, and 5 bases lay outside the gene matches. DNA of the CDR3: TGCGCCAGCAGCCAAGACCGGGGGGTACACTACGAGCAGTACTTC. Protein: CASSQDRGVHYEQYF.

The chain couples TRBV6-5 to TRBJ2-7; 13 bases align to TRBD2. CDR3 size: 15 residues. Looked up from germline, CDR1 is MNHEY and CDR2 is SVGAGI. With 9 bases clipped from V and 4 bases from J, the junction kept 9 bases outside the gene matches. The CDR3 bases are TGTGCCAGGATACCGGGACTAGCGGGATCTTACGAGCAGTACTTC. Translated, it gives CARIPGLAGSYEQYF.

The chain carries TRBV16 and TRBJ2-3; TRBD2 is a possible D gene (5 bases). Germline-derived CDR1 and CDR2 are KGHSY and FQNENV. Trimming left V 0 bases short and J 1 base short, with 8 bases between. This CDR3 contains 15 residues. CDR3 sequence reads: CASSQSAAGTDTQYF. CDR3 sequence (DNA): TGTGCCAGCAGCCAATCGGCAGCGGGCACAGATACGCAGTATTTT.

The chain's CDR3 is CASSLAGGQGVYGYTF. As DNA, the CDR3 is TGTGCCAGCAGCTTGGCGGGCGGACAGGGGGTTTATGGCTACACCTTC. This sequence joins TRBV5-4 and TRBJ1-2; TRBD1 agrees at 10 bases. This CDR3 is 16 amino acids long. Germline V gene lookup returns CDR1 SGHNT and CDR2 YYREEE (reference sequence). With V trimmed by 0 bases and J by 5 bases, 7 bases remained unmatched.

The chain employs TRBV7-9 and TRBJ1-1; no clear D. Germline V gene data show CDR1 as SEHNR and CDR2 as FQNEAQ (reference sequence). The CDR3 covers 13 residues. V lost 5 bases to trimming and J lost 0 bases, with 7 bases between them. CDR3 sequence (DNA): TGTGCCAGCAGCCCCCCCGTGAACACTGAAGCTTTCTTT. Protein: CASSPPVNTEAFF.

This clone was seen more than once but under ten times. The chain recombines TRBV3-1 (or the pseudogene TRBV3-2) with TRBJ1-4, with TRBD1 identical over 10 bases. The length of the CDR3 is 17 residues. Looked up from germline, CDR1 is LGHDT and CDR2 is YNNKEL (reference sequence). V was pared by 4 bases and J by 8 bases, with 13 bases of the junction left unmatched. In nucleotides, the CDR3 is TGTGCCAGCAGCCGCACTTCCGGGACAGGGGAGGGCGAAAAACTGTTTTTT. It translates to CASSRTSGTGEGEKLFF.

The chain carries TRBV27 and TRBJ2-7; TRBD1 aligns across 10 bases. The V gene's germline CDR1 is MNHEY and CDR2 SMNVEV (reference sequence). V lost 5 bases and J lost 4; bases outside the gene matches: 5. The CDR3 loop spans 14 amino acids. Here the CDR3 reads CASSIGTGAYEQYF. The CDR3 DNA reads TGTGCCAGCAGTATAGGGACAGGGGCGTACGAGCAGTACTTC.

This clone has just a few counts. The chain combines TRBV7-2 with TRBJ1-2; a possible D gene is TRBD1 (6 bases). Trimming took 4 bases from V and 7 from J, leaving 25 bases between them. CDR1 and CDR2 (germline): SGHTA, FQGNSA. The CDR3 length is 17 residues. In nucleotides, the CDR3 is TGTGCCAGCAGCTCCCTTTGGGAATCACAGGGCCACCTTGGCTACACCTTC. Its translation: CASSSLWESQGHLGYTF.

The rearrangement joins TRBV6-1 to TRBJ1-5; possibly TRBD1 for D (6 bases). V was trimmed by 2 bases and J by 10 bases, leaving 12 bases between them. This CDR3 has 13 residues. Germline V lookup: CDR1 MNHNS, CDR2 SASEGT. CDR3 nucleotides: TGTGCCAGCAGTGAACGGACAGACTCTCCCCAGCATTTT. Protein: CASSERTDSPQHF.

The chain uses TRBV18 and TRBJ1-4; D is undetermined. Per the germline V gene, CDR1 is KGHSH and CDR2 is LQKENI. V lost 5 bases and J lost 0, with 16 bases in between. CDR3 length equals 17 residues. CDR3 bases: TGTGCCAGCTCAACCTCAGGACCGGGAGCAACTAATGAAAAACTGTTTTTT. Translating gives CASSTSGPGATNEKLFF.

The V gene is TRBV3-1 (or the pseudogene TRBV3-2), the J gene TRBJ2-1, with 8 bases fitting TRBD2. CDR3 length: 17 residues. V lost 2 bases, J lost 4 bases, and 10 bases stayed unmatched. Germline lookup yields CDR1 LGHDT and CDR2 YNNKEL (reference sequence). Here the CDR3 reads CASSQTPAGGLYNEQFF. The DNA of the CDR3 is TGTGCCAGCAGCCAAACTCCGGCGGGGGGCCTTTACAATGAGCAGTTCTTC.

The chain has TRBV7-2 and TRBJ1-2, with D maybe TRBD1 (5 bases). V was pared by 2 bases and J by 1 base, with 11 bases between. The CDR3 extends over 15 amino acids. Germline V gene lookup returns CDR1 SGHTA and CDR2 FQGNSA. CDR3 region: CASSLNAGVNYGYTF. DNA of the CDR3: TGTGCCAGCAGCTTAAATGCGGGGGTTAACTATGGCTACACCTTC. Full variable domain (remainder filled in from reference TRBV7-2 and TRBJ1-2): GAGVSQSPSNKVTEKGKDVELRCDPISGHTALYWYRQSLGQGLEFLIYFQGNSAPDKSGLPSDRFSAERTGGSVSTLTIQRTQQEDSAVYLCASSLNAGVNYGYTFGSGTRLTVV.

The chain links TRBV18 to TRBJ1-4; D might be TRBD1 (5 bases). Germline CDR1 and CDR2: KGHSH and LQKENI. This CDR3 spans 14 amino acids. Trimming took off 1 base at V and 6 bases at J, with 9 bases between the two ends. The DNA of the CDR3 is TGTGCCAGCTCACCACAGGGGCGGGATGAAAAACTGTTTTTT. Amino acid sequence: CASSPQGRDEKLFF.

The chain employs TRBV4-2 and TRBJ1-4, with D possibly matching TRBD1 (5 bases). This CDR3 is built from 14 residues. Looked up from germline, CDR1 is LGHNA and CDR2 is YNFKEQ. V was pared by 0 bases and J by 7 bases, with 9 bases between. DNA of the CDR3: TGTGCCAGCAGCCAAGATAGGGGATTTGAAAAACTGTTTTTT. Its translation: CASSQDRGFEKLFF.

The count of this clone is one. This chain joins TRBV18 and TRBJ1-1; D is possibly TRBD1 (6 bases). CDR1 KGHSH and CDR2 LQKENI come from the germline V gene. Between the trimmed V and J ends, which lost 1 base and 4 bases, there was a span of 13 bases. The CDR3 sequence is 15 residues long. The CDR3 loop reads CASSPRAGGPTEAFF. The CDR3 DNA is TGTGCCAGCTCACCACGGGCGGGGGGGCCCACTGAAGCTTTCTTT.

The chain links TRBV5-8 to TRBJ1-1, with D hard to call. Per germline, CDR1 SGHTS and CDR2 YDEGEE. This CDR3 spans 13 amino acids. The ends were cut back, 2 bases at V and 4 bases at J, with 9 bases in the middle. The CDR3 loop is CASSLVQATEAFF. DNA of the CDR3: TGTGCCAGCAGCTTAGTCCAGGCCACTGAAGCTTTCTTT.

The chain uses TRBV9 and TRBJ1-3, with a tentative D call TRBD1 (6 bases). V was cut by 4 bases and J by 2 bases, with 13 bases left in between. There are 15 residues in the CDR3. Germline values: CDR1 SGDLS, CDR2 YYNGEE. CDR3 sequence (DNA): TGTGCCAGCAGCATAACAGGGTCCACTGGAAACACCATATATTTT. Residues: CASSITGSTGNTIYF.

The chain couples TRBV2 to TRBJ1-5; unclear D gene. This CDR3 is built from 15 residues. Germline V gene data show CDR1 as SNHLY and CDR2 as FYNNEI. V was shortened by 6 bases and J by 0 bases, with 12 bases between the two germline ends. CDR3 in amino acids: CASRTETDSNQPQHF. DNA for the CDR3: TGTGCCAGCAGGACGGAGACCGATAGCAATCAGCCCCAGCATTTT.

The genes are TRBV5-5 and TRBJ1-5; D possibly corresponds to TRBD1 (6 bases). This CDR3 spans 14 amino acids. Germline V gene data show CDR1 as SGHKS and CDR2 as YYEKEE (reference sequence). V was clipped by 2 bases and J by 11 bases, with 17 bases between them. The CDR3 bases are TGTGCCAGCAGCTTAGACAGGAGAGGTTTGACCCAGCATTTT. Its translation is CASSLDRRGLTQHF.

The chain links TRBV7-9 to TRBJ2-5; a weak D match, TRBD2 (6 bases). The V gene's germline CDR1 is SEHNR and CDR2 FQNEAQ (reference sequence). V lost 5 bases to trimming and J lost 0 bases, with 13 bases between them. There are 15 residues in the CDR3. The CDR3 DNA sequence: TGTGCCAGCAGCCTACTGTGGGGGGACCAAGAGACCCAGTACTTC. It yields the protein CASSLLWGDQETQYF.

This sequence joins TRBV10-3 and TRBJ2-7, with D tentatively TRBD2 (6 bases). In germline, CDR1 is ENHRY, CDR2 SYGVKD. This CDR3 comprises 14 residues. V was trimmed by 0 bases and J by 2 bases, leaving 8 bases between them. The CDR3 DNA is TGTGCCATCAGTGAGTCGAGCGGGCCCTACGAGCAGTACGTC. Translating gives CAISESSGPYEQYV.

V is TRBV30 and J is TRBJ2-5, with D possibly being TRBD2 (7 bases). Per germline, CDR1 GTSNPN and CDR2 SVGIG (reference sequence). The CDR3 contains 15 residues. Trimming took off 2 bases at V and 4 bases at J, with 17 bases between the two ends. The CDR3 here is CAWSSDGGPGETQYF. In DNA form, the CDR3 reads TGTGCCTGGAGTTCTGACGGGGGGCCGGGAGAGACCCAGTACTTC.